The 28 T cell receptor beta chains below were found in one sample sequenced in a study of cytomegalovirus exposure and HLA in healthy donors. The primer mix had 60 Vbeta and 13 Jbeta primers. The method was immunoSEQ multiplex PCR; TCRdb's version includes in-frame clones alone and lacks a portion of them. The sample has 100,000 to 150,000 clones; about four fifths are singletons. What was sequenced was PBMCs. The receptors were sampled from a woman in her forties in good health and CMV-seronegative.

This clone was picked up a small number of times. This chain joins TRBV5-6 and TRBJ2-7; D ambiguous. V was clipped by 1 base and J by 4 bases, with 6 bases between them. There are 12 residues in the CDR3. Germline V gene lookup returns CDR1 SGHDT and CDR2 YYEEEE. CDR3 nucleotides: TGTGCCAGCAGCTTGACAGAGTACGAGCAGTACTTC. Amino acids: CASSLTEYEQYF.

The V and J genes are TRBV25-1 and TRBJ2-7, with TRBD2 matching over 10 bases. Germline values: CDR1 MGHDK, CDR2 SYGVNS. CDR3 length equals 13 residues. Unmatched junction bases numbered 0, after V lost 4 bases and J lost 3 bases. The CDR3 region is CASSASGGYEQYF. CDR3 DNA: TGTGCCAGCAGTGCTAGCGGGGGCTACGAGCAGTACTTC.

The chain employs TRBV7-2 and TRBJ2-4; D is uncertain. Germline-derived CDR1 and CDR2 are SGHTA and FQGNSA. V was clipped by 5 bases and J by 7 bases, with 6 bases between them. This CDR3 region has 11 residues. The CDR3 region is CASSPSNIQYF. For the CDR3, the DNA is TGTGCCAGCAGCCCCTCGAACATTCAGTACTTC.

The CDR3 DNA reads as TGCGCCAGCAGCCAAGTCAGGGACAGGGGCGCCACCGGGGAGCTGTTTTTT. Translated, it gives CASSQVRDRGATGELFF. This chain joins TRBV4-3 and TRBJ2-2, with 10 positions matching TRBD1. The V gene's germline CDR1 is LGHNA and CDR2 YSLEER. The J segment lost 4 bases and the V segment lost 1 base, leaving 6 bases of the junction unmatched. The CDR3 runs 17 residues.

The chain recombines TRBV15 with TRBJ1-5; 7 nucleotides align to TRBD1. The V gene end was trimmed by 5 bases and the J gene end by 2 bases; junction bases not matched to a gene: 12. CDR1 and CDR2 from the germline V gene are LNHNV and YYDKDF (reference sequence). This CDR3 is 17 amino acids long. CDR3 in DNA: TGTGCCACCAGCGGTAAAGCCAGGGGGATTGGCAATCAGCCCCAGCATTTT. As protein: CATSGKARGIGNQPQHF.

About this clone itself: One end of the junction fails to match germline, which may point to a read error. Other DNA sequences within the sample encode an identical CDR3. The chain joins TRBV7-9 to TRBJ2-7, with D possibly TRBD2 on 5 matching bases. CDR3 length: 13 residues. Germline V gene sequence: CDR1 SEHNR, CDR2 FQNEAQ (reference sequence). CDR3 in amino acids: CASSLGGNYEQYF. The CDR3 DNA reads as TGCGCCAGCAGCTTAGGAGGAAACTACGAGCAGTACTTC.

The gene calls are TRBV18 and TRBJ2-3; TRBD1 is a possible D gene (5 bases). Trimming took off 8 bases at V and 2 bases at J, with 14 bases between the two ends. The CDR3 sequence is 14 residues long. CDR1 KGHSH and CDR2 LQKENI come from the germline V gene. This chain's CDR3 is CASARGRDTDTQYF. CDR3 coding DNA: TGTGCCAGCGCAAGGGGAAGGGACACAGATACGCAGTATTTT. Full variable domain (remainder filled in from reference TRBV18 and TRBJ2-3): NAGVMQNPRHLVRRRGQEARLRCSPMKGHSHVYWYRQLPEEGLKFMVYLQKENIIDESGMPKERFSAEFPKEGPSILRIQQVVRGDSAAYFCASARGRDTDTQYFGPGTRLTVL.

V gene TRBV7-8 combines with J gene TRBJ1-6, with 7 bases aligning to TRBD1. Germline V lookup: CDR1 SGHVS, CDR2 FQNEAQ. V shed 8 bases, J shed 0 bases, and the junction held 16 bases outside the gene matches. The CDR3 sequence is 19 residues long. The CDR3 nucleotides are TGTGCCAGCGCATTTCGGAGTTCGACAGGGAGCTCCTATAATTCACCCCTCCACTTT. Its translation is CASAFRSSTGSSYNSPLHF.

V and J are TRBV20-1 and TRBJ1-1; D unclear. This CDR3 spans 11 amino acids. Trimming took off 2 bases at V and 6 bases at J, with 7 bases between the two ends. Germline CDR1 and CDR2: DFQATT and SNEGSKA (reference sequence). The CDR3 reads CSARQDAEAFF. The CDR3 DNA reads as TGCAGTGCTAGACAGGATGCTGAAGCTTTCTTT.

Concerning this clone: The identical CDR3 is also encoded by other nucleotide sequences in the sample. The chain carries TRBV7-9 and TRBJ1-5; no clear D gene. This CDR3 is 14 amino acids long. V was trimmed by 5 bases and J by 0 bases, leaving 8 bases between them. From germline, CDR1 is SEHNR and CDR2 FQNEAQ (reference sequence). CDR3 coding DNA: TGTGCCAGCAGCCTGGACTCTAGCAATCAGCCCCAGCATTTT. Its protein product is CASSLDSSNQPQHF.

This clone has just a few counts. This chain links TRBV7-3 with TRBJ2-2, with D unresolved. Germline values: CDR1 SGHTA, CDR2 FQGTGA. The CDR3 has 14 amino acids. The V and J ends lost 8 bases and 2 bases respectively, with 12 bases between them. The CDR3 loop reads CASQSGVNTGELFF. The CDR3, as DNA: TGTGCCAGCCAGTCAGGCGTTAACACCGGGGAGCTGTTTTTT.

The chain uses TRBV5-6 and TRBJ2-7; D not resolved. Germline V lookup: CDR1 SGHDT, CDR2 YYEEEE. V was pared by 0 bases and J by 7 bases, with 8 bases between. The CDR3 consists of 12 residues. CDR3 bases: TGTGCCAGCAGCTTGGGATCGGTAGAGCAGTACTTC. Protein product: CASSLGSVEQYF.

The CDR3 DNA reads as TGTGCCAGCAGTTACGAGCACAATGAGCAGTTCTTC. The encoded protein is CASSYEHNEQFF. The rearrangement uses TRBV6-5 and TRBJ2-1, with D unresolved. Per the germline V gene, CDR1 is MNHEY and CDR2 is SVGAGI. Trimming pared 2 bases from V and 5 bases from J, leaving 4 bases between. The CDR3 is made up of 12 amino acids.

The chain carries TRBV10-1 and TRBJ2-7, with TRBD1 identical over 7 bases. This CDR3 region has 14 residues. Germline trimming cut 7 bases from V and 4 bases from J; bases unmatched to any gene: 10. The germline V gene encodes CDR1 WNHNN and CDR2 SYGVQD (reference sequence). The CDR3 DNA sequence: TGCGCCAGCACCTTCCCAGACAGGGATTACGAGCAGTACTTC. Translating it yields CASTFPDRDYEQYF.

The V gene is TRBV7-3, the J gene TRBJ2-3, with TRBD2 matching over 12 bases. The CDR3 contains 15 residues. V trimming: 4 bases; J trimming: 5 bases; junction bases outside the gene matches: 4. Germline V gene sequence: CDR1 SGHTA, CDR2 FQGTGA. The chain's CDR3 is CASSSSGGAGDTQYF. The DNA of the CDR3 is TGTGCCAGCAGCTCTAGCGGGGGGGCGGGAGATACGCAGTATTTT. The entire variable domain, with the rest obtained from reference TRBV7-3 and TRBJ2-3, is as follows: GAGVSQTPSNKVTEKGKYVELRCDPISGHTALYWYRQSLGQGPEFLIYFQGTGAADDSGLPNDRFFAVRPEGSVSTLKIQRTERGDSAVYLCASSSSGGAGDTQYFGPGTRLTVL.

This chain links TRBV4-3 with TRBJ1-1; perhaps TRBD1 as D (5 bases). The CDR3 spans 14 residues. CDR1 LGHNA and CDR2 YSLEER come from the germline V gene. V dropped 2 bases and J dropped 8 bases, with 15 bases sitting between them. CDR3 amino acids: CASSQRDGRSEAFF. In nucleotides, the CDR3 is TGCGCCAGCAGCCAAAGGGACGGGAGGTCCGAAGCTTTCTTT.

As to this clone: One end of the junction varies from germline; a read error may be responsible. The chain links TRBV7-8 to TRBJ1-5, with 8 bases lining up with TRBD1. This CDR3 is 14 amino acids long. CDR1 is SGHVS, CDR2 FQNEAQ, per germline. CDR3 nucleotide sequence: TGTGCCAGCAGCTTAGCGACGACAGGGGCCCGGCTCTATTTT. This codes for CASSLATTGARLYF.

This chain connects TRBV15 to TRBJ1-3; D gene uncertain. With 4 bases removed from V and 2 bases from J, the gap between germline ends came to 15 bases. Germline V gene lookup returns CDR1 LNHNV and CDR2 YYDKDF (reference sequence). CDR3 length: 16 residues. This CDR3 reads CATSKDYTSAGNTIYF. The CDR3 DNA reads TGTGCCACCAGCAAAGACTATACCTCGGCTGGAAACACCATATATTTT.

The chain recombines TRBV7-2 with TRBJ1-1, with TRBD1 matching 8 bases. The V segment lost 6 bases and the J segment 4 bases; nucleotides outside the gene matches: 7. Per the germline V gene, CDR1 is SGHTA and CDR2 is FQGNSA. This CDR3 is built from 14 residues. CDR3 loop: CASSPRTGSTEAFF. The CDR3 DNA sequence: TGTGCCAGCAGTCCCCGGACAGGGAGCACTGAAGCTTTCTTT.

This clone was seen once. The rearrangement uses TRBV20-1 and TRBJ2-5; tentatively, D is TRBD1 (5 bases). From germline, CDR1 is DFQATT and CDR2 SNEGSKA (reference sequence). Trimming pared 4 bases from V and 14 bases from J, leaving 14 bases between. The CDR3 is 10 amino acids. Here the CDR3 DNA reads TGCAGTGCTAACCAAGGGGTGGGCTACTTC. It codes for CSANQGVGYF.

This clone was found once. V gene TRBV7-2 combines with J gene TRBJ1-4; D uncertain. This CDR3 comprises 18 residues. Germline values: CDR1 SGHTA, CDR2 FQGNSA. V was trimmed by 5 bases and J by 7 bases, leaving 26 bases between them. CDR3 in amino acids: CASSPAAGGRRRGEKLFF. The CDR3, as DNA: TGTGCCAGCAGCCCCGCGGCGGGAGGGCGGCGGAGAGGTGAAAAACTGTTTTTT.

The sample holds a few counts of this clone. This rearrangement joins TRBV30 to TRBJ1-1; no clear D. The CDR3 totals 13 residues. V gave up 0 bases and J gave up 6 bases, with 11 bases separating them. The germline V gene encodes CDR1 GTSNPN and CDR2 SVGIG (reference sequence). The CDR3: CAWSVAGIAEAFF. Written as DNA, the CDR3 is TGTGCCTGGAGTGTGGCGGGGATAGCTGAAGCTTTCTTT.

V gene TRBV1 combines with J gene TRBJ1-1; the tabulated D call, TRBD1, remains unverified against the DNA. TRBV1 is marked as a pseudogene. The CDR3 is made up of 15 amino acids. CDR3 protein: CTSSQDLTPNTEAFF. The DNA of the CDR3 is TGCACCAGCAGCCAAGATTTGACACCAAACACTGAAGCTTTCTTT.

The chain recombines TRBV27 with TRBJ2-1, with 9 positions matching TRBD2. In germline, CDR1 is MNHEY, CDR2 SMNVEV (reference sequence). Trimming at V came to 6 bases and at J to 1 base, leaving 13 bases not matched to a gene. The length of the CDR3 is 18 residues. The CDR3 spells CASRPTTFSGSSYNEQFF. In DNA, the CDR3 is TGTGCCAGCAGGCCCACAACCTTTAGCGGGAGTTCCTACAATGAGCAGTTCTTC.

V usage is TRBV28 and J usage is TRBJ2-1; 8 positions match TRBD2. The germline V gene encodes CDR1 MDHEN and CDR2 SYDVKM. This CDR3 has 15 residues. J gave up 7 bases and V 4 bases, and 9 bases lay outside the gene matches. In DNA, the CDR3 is TGTGCCAGCAGTTCCCCGGTGGCGGGGGGTAATGAGCAGTTCTTC. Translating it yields CASSSPVAGGNEQFF.

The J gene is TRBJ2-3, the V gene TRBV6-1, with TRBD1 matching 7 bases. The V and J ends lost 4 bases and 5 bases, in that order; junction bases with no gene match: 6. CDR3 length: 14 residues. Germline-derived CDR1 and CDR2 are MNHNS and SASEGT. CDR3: CASSAGTVEDTQYF. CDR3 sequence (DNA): TGTGCCAGCAGTGCCGGGACAGTAGAAGATACGCAGTATTTT.

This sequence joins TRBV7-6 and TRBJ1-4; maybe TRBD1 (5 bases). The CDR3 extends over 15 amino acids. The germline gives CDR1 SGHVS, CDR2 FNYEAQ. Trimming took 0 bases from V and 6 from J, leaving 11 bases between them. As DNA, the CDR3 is TGTGCCAGCAGCTTAGCCCGGGGGTATTATGAAAAACTGTTTTTT. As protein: CASSLARGYYEKLFF. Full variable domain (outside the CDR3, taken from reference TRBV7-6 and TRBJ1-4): GAGVSQSPRYKVTKRGQDVALRCDPISGHVSLYWYRQALGQGPEFLTYFNYEAQQDKSGLPNDRFSAERPEGSISTLTIQRTEQRDSAMYRCASSLARGYYEKLFFGSGTQLSVL.

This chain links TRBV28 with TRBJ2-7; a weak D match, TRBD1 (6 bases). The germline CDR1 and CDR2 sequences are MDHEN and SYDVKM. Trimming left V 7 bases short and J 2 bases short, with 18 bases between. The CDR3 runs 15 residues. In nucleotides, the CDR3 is TGTGCCAGCACCACAGGCAGGGGCCAAACCTACGAGCAGTACTTC. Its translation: CASTTGRGQTYEQYF.